This TCR beta chain derives from a study of identical twins. Deletions cut 4 bases from V and 0 bases from J, with 18 bases between. Germline CDR1 is MNHNS and CDR2 is SASEGT. The CDR3 extends over 17 amino acids. TCRdb recomputed calls from the 5' RACE reads with MiXCR, one row per CDR3 protein. The data show about 200,000 distinct CDR3 sequences, less than 20% seen once. Separately, the same data were catalogued under a study of T cells expressing NK-cell markers. As that report states: Just one sequenced donor of eight was HCMV-seronegative, while seven were seropositive.

The receptor was derived from a woman younger than 30 in good health. The specimen was CD8+ T cells sorted from blood. The V gene is TRBV6-1, the J gene TRBJ2-5, with D possibly TRBD1 on 5 matching bases. The CDR3, as DNA: TGTGCCAGCAGTGGGACACTCAGAGATATGTACCAAGAGACCCAGTACTTC. Residues: CASSGTLRDMYQETQYF.